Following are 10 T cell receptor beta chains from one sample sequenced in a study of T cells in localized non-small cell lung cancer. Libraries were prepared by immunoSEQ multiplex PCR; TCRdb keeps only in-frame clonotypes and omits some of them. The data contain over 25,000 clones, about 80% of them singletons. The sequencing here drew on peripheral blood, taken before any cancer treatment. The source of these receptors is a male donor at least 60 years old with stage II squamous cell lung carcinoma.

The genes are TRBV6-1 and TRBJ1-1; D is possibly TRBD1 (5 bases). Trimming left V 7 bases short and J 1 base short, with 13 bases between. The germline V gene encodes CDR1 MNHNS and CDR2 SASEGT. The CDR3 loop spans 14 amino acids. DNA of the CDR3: TGTGCCAGCACCCATGGGACGGGGAACACTGAAGCTTTCTTT. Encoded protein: CASTHGTGNTEAFF.

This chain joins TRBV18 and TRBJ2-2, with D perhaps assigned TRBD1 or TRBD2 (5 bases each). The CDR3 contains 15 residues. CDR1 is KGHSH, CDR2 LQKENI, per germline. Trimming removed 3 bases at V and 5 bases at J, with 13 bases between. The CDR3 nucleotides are TGTGCCAGCTCACCCCGGGACGACTCGACCGGGGAGCTGTTTTTT. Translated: CASSPRDDSTGELFF.

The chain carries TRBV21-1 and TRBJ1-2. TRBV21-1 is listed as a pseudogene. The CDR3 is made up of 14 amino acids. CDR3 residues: CASSKDTSRYGYTF. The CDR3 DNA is TGTGCCAGCAGCAAAGATACCAGCCGATATGGCTACACCTTC.

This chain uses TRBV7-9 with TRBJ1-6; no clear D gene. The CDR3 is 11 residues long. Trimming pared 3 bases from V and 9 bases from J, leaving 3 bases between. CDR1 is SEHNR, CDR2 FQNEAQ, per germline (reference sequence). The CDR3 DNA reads TGTGCCAGCAGCTTTTCTTCACCCCTCCACTTT. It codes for CASSFSSPLHF. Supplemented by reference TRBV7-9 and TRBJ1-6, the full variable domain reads DTGVSQNPRHKITKRGQNVTFRCDPISEHNRLYWYRQTLGQGPEFLTYFQNEAQLEKSRLLSDRFSAERPKGSFSTLEIQRTEQGDSAMYLCASSFSSPLHFGNGTRLTVT.

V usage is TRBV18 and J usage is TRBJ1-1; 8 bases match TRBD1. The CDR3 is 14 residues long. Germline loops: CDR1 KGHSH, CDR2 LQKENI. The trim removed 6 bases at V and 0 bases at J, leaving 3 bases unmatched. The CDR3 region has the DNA TGTGCCAGCTCCGACAGGGGAATGAACACTGAAGCTTTCTTT. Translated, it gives CASSDRGMNTEAFF. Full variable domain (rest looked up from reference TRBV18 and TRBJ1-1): NAGVMQNPRHLVRRRGQEARLRCSPMKGHSHVYWYRQLPEEGLKFMVYLQKENIIDESGMPKERFSAEFPKEGPSILRIQQVVRGDSAAYFCASSDRGMNTEAFFGQGTRLTVV.

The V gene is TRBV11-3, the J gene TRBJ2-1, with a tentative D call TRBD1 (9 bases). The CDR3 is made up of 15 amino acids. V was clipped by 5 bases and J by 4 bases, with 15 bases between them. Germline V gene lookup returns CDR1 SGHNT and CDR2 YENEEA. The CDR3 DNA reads TGTGCCAGCAGCCCGGGGGGGACAGGGTACAATGAGCAGTTCTTC. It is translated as CASSPGGTGYNEQFF.

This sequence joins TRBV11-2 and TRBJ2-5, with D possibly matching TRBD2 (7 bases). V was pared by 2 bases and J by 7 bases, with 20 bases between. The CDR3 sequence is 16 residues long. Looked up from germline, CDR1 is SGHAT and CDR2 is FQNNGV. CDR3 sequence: CASSLPLGGRGGTQYF. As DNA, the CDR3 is TGTGCCAGCAGCTTACCATTAGGGGGTCGCGGGGGGACCCAGTACTTC.

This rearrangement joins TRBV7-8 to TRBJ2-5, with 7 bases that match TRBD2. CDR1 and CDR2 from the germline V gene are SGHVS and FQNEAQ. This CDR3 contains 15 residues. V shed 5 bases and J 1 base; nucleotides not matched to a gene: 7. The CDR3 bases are TGTGCCAGCAGCCTGCGGGGAGGGACCCAAGAGACCCAGTACTTC. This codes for CASSLRGGTQETQYF.

The CDR3: CASSLGADRGLNEQYF. In DNA, the CDR3 is TGTGCCAGCAGCTTAGGAGCGGACAGGGGGCTCAACGAGCAGTACTTC. The V call is TRBV7-9, the J call TRBJ2-7; TRBD1 matches 11 bases. The CDR3 is 16 amino acids. Germline lookup yields CDR1 SEHNR and CDR2 FQNEAQ (reference sequence). With 1 base clipped from V and 5 bases from J, the junction kept 7 bases outside the gene matches.

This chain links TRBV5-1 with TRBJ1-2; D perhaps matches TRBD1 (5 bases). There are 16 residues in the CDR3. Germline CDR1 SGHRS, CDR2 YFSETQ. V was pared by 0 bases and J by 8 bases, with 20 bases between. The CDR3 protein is CASSLVPERRDRGYTF. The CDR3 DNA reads TGCGCCAGCAGCTTGGTTCCAGAGCGACGGGACCGAGGCTACACCTTC.